This T cell receptor (beta chain) was documented in a study of blood T cell repertoires in COVID-19 (TCRdb year 2020). Study-wide context: Collaborator samples came from the United States, Italy and Spain and covered acute and convalescent phases of COVID-19. The material from the prospective study consisted of cDNA or gDNA derived from T cells, B-cell-depleted T cells, or PBMCs. Deeply sampled blood TCRbeta repertoires from subjects exposed to, actively infected with, or recovered from COVID-19 were included in the dataset. The repertoires were released in a freely available public database intended as a resource for research on the immune response to SARS-CoV-2. Samples came from the ongoing ImmuneRACE study (first 160 participants) plus 1,254 subjects from 6 global collaborators. Nearly every sample came with metadata listing a de-identified subject ID, COVID-19 status, age in years and sex. Where HLA class I and class II types were available, the types were taken from metadata supplied by the sample provider, not from assay-based typing.

Beyond this particular receptor, the publication reports: How much clinical and demographic metadata was included differed by source and by participant, and the metadata was provided uncurated.

Taken from cysteine to phenylalanine, the CDR3 has 17 residues. The only DNA kept is the CDR3, 51 bases in frame from the first base. Relative to germline, V is missing 0 bases and J is missing 5 bases, with 8 bases of the junction outside any gene match. CDR1 and CDR2, looked up from the germline V gene, are SGDLS and YYNGEE. Whole blood was collected in K2EDTA tubes by collaborating institutions according to the institutions' own protocols. Collaborator samples were shipped for TCRbeta analysis as frozen whole blood, isolated PBMCs, or DNA extracted from either sample type. The immunoSEQ Assay, a bias-controlled multiplex PCR, was used to amplify TCRbeta CDR3 regions from genomic DNA. The authors' analysis ran thus. The number of nucleated cells in each sample was estimated from the amplification of reference gene primers within the assay. To quantify the absolute abundance of each unique TCRbeta CDR3 rearrangement, sequence reads were collapsed and filtered. For each sample, productive Simpson clonality was calculated as the square root of Simpson's diversity index across productive rearrangements. TCRdb retrieved this table from immuneACCESS and kept in-frame rearrangements only. Not all clones are present; in checked studies, unresolved V genes account for under half, and no reason is known for the remainder. Clone size and the V and J calls come from that table; the DNA yielded D and trimming. Recorded for this sample are 60,000 to 75,000 clones; about 88% of them occurred a single time. The ten most abundant clones make up almost 4% of the sample.

A note on this clone: Its specific antigen is unknown. Within one base of it there is no much larger clone, and no base qualities were kept.

Material for sequencing was peripheral blood. The receptor chain draws on TRBV9 and TRBJ2-2, with 9 middle bases fitting TRBD1. The receptor was derived from a man in his 70s with active COVID-19. At the DNA level, the sequence is TGTGCCAGCAGCGTAGGTGGGGGACAGGGATGGACCGGGGAGCTGTTTTTT. This sequence encodes CASSVGGGQGWTGELFF.